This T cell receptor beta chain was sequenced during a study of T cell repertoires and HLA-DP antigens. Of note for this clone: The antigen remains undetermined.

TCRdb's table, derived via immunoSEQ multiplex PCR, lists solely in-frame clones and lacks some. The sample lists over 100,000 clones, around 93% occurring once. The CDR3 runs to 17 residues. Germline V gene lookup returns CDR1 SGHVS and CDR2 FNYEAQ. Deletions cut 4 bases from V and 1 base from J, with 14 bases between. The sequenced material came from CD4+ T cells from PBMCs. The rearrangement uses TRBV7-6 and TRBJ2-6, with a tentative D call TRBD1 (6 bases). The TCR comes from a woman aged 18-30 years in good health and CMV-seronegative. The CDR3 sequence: CASSSGQPRSGANVLTF. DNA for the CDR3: TGTGCCAGCAGCTCCGGACAGCCCCGTTCTGGGGCCAACGTCCTGACTTTC.